The 29 T cell receptor beta chains in this list originate from one sample, sequenced in a study of blood T cell repertoires in COVID-19. Clones were sequenced by immunoSEQ multiplex PCR, and TCRdb holds only the in-frame ones, with some missing. The sample shows 190,000 or so clones, about 81% of them seen only once. Material: PBMCs or T cells enriched from blood (not recorded which). The source is a man aged 35 to 55 who had recovered from COVID-19.

This chain links TRBV30 with TRBJ2-2; 8 bases align to TRBD2. Germline V gene sequence: CDR1 GTSNPN, CDR2 SVGIG (reference sequence). V lost 0 bases, J lost 6 bases, and 6 bases stayed unmatched. The CDR3 has 15 amino acids. DNA of the CDR3: TGTGCCTGGAGTGTCTACGGGAGGGGCCCCGGGGAGCTGTTTTTT. It encodes CAWSVYGRGPGELFF.

The chain combines TRBV4-2 with TRBJ2-3, with TRBD1 as a possible D gene (5 bases). In germline, CDR1 is LGHNA, CDR2 YNFKEQ. This CDR3 region has 16 residues. V was clipped by 3 bases and J by 4 bases, with 17 bases between them. CDR3 amino acids: CASSQETGLVADTQYF. The CDR3 nucleotides read TGTGCCAGCAGCCAGGAAACAGGTCTCGTAGCAGATACGCAGTATTTT.

The genes are TRBV7-3 and TRBJ2-7; D is perhaps TRBD2 (6 bases). Germline values: CDR1 SGHTA, CDR2 FQGTGA. The ends were cut back, 1 base at V and 4 bases at J, with 8 bases in the middle. The CDR3 consists of 13 residues. The CDR3 sequence is CASSLNSGYEQYF. DNA for the CDR3: TGTGCCAGCAGCTTAAACAGCGGGTACGAGCAGTACTTC.

The chain recombines TRBV2 with TRBJ2-2, with TRBD2 identical over 9 bases. The length of the CDR3 is 15 residues. V trimming: 6 bases; J trimming: 5 bases; junction bases outside the gene matches: 7. CDR1 and CDR2 (germline): SNHLY, FYNNEI. The CDR3 loop reads CASRTRGGLTGELFF. The CDR3 DNA follows: TGTGCCAGCAGAACGCGGGGGGGCCTTACCGGGGAGCTGTTTTTT.

The chain links TRBV5-1 to TRBJ1-1, with D perhaps TRBD1 (6 bases). V lost 2 bases and J 2 bases, leaving 10 bases between the germline ends. Germline-derived CDR1 and CDR2 are SGHRS and YFSETQ. The CDR3 runs to 14 residues. Written as DNA, the CDR3 is TGCGCCAGCAGCTTTCAGGGGCGAAACACTGAAGCTTTCTTT. This sequence encodes CASSFQGRNTEAFF.

The V gene is TRBV5-5, the J gene TRBJ1-5, with no clear D. Germline CDR1 and CDR2: SGHKS and YYEKEE (reference sequence). The CDR3 consists of 13 residues. V was pared by 3 bases and J by 9 bases, with 13 bases between. The CDR3 loop is CASSSREIAPQHF. In DNA, the CDR3 is TGTGCCAGCAGCTCGAGGGAAATAGCGCCCCAGCATTTT.

This chain uses TRBV27 with TRBJ1-1; 9 nucleotides match TRBD1. The CDR3 is 15 amino acids. The germline CDR1 and CDR2 sequences are MNHEY and SMNVEV (reference sequence). Trimming cost V 5 bases and J 1 base; bases outside gene matches: 5. The CDR3 DNA reads as TGTGCCAGCAGTGTACAGGGGGCAACGAACACTGAAGCTTTCTTT. This sequence encodes CASSVQGATNTEAFF.

The genes are TRBV11-1 and TRBJ2-7; possibly TRBD2 for D (6 bases). V shed 3 bases and J shed 3 bases, with 12 bases lying between them. The CDR3 loop spans 14 amino acids. Germline CDR1 reads SGHAT; CDR2 reads FQDESV (reference sequence). The CDR3 region is CASSLGLNFYEQYF. The CDR3 nucleotides read TGTGCCAGCAGCTTGGGACTTAACTTCTACGAGCAGTACTTC.

J is TRBJ1-4 and V is TRBV6-6, with 7 bases matching TRBD1. Per germline, CDR1 MNHNY and CDR2 SVGAGI (reference sequence). After removal of 6 bases from V and 0 bases from J, the junction contained 7 bases not matched to a gene. The CDR3 has 16 residues. The CDR3 region is CASSDDRVTTNEKLFF. The CDR3 DNA reads as TGTGCCAGCAGCGACGACAGGGTTACAACTAATGAAAAACTGTTTTTT.

The chain joins TRBV3-1 (or the pseudogene TRBV3-2) to TRBJ2-7, with 16 bases identical to TRBD2. The junction had 9 bases not matched to a gene; V was cut back by 4 bases and J by 6 bases. The germline gives CDR1 LGHDT, CDR2 YNNKEL (reference sequence). This CDR3 region has 17 residues. CDR3 coding DNA: TGTGCCAGCAGCCTTTCGGGACTAGCGGGAGGGCCTTTCGAGCAGTACTTC. Its translation is CASSLSGLAGGPFEQYF.

This sequence joins TRBV19 and TRBJ1-5; D gene unclear. The CDR3 extends over 15 amino acids. Trimming shortened V by 4 bases and J by 4 bases, and 14 bases separated the two germline ends. Looked up from germline, CDR1 is LNHDA and CDR2 is SQIVND (reference sequence). In DNA form, the CDR3 reads TGTGCCAGTAGTACAGGAGGTTTTATAAATCAGCCCCAGCATTTT. Translated, it gives CASSTGGFINQPQHF.

V and J are TRBV12-5 and TRBJ2-5, with 10 bases identical to TRBD2. V shed 4 bases and J 5 bases; nucleotides not matched to a gene: 10. The CDR3 contains 16 residues. Per germline, CDR1 LGHNT and CDR2 FRNRAP. The CDR3 region is CASGSPLAGLFETQYF. The CDR3, as DNA: TGTGCTAGTGGTTCCCCACTAGCGGGGTTGTTTGAGACCCAGTACTTC.

V and J are TRBV28 and TRBJ1-1; 9 bases fit TRBD1. Trimming removed 2 bases from V and 5 bases from J; junction bases left unmatched: 6. The CDR3 covers 15 residues. CDR1 is MDHEN, CDR2 SYDVKM, per germline. CDR3 loop: CASSLGTGGFTEAFF. The DNA for the CDR3 is TGTGCCAGCAGTTTAGGTACAGGGGGCTTTACTGAAGCTTTCTTT.

Concerning this clone itself: A read error is the likely source, as a far larger clone sits one nucleotide away. The rearrangement uses TRBV2 and TRBJ1-2; weak D call: TRBD1 (6 bases). The CDR3 extends over 12 amino acids. Germline V gene data show CDR1 as SNHLY and CDR2 as FYNNEI. V was clipped by 4 bases and J by 4 bases, with 7 bases between them. CDR3: CASSVQGYGYTF. Written as DNA, the CDR3 is TGTGCCAGCAGTGTACAGGGCTATGGCTACACCTTC.

This clone was observed a single time. The genes are TRBV7-9 and TRBJ1-3; D gene ambiguous. This CDR3 is 14 amino acids long. Germline V CDR1 and CDR2: SEHNR, FQNEAQ (reference sequence). Between the trimmed V and J ends, which lost 5 bases and 6 bases, there was a span of 14 bases. For the CDR3, the DNA is TGTGCCAGCAGCATCCCTAGGCGGAAAAACACCATATATTTT. Translated: CASSIPRRKNTIYF.

CDR3 protein: CATQFRDRGHNEQFF. The DNA for the CDR3 is TGTGCCACTCAATTTCGGGACAGGGGTCACAATGAGCAGTTCTTC. The V call is TRBV27, the J call TRBJ2-1; TRBD1 matches 10 bases. This CDR3 comprises 15 residues. In germline, CDR1 is MNHEY, CDR2 SMNVEV (reference sequence). V shed 10 bases and J 5 bases; nucleotides not matched to a gene: 11.

The chain carries TRBV7-2 and TRBJ1-5; the match to TRBD1 covers 9 bases. CDR3 size: 17 residues. Germline trimming cut 2 bases from V and 4 bases from J; bases unmatched to any gene: 9. Germline V gene sequence: CDR1 SGHTA, CDR2 FQGNSA. CDR3 protein: CASSLRPGTGLNQPQHF. CDR3 in DNA: TGTGCCAGCAGCTTAAGACCCGGGACAGGGCTAAATCAGCCCCAGCATTTT.

This clone appeared once. The chain has TRBV7-9 and TRBJ2-3, with D tentatively TRBD2 (5 bases). CDR1 is SEHNR, CDR2 FQNEAQ, per germline (reference sequence). V dropped 7 bases and J dropped 4 bases, with 15 bases sitting between them. The CDR3 loop spans 14 amino acids. The CDR3 bases are TGTGCCAGCACCCCAAGGTTGGAGGCAGATACGCAGTATTTT. Its protein product is CASTPRLEADTQYF.

V is TRBV5-1 and J is TRBJ2-7; D perhaps matches TRBD2 (6 bases). V was shortened by 0 bases and J by 7 bases, with 14 bases between the two germline ends. Per the germline V gene, CDR1 is SGHRS and CDR2 is YFSETQ. This CDR3 comprises 14 residues. CDR3 region: CASSLDRGTGEQYF. The CDR3 DNA reads TGCGCCAGCAGCTTGGATCGGGGGACGGGGGAGCAGTACTTC.

The rearrangement uses TRBV5-4 and TRBJ2-1; 7 bases agree with TRBD1. Germline assignment: CDR1 SGHNT and CDR2 YYREEE (reference sequence). Trimming removed 2 bases from V and 0 bases from J; junction bases left unmatched: 8. This CDR3 contains 17 residues. CDR3 in DNA: TGTGCCAGCAGCTTAGGTAGGGGGCCCAGCTCCTACAATGAGCAGTTCTTC. Its translation: CASSLGRGPSSYNEQFF.

V gene TRBV6-2 or TRBV6-3 combines with J gene TRBJ2-7, with D possibly being TRBD1 (6 bases). V shed 6 bases and J shed 0 bases, with 9 bases lying between them. This CDR3 comprises 13 residues. Germline V CDR1 and CDR2: MNHEY, SVGEGT. CDR3 coding DNA: TGTGCCAGCAGCTCAGGGGTCTCCTACGAGCAGTACTTC. Encoded protein: CASSSGVSYEQYF.

The V and J genes are TRBV27 and TRBJ1-1; unclear D gene. Between the trimmed V and J ends, which lost 5 bases and 6 bases, there was a span of 16 bases. The CDR3 is 14 residues long. Germline V gene data show CDR1 as MNHEY and CDR2 as SMNVEV (reference sequence). The CDR3 coding sequence is TGTGCCAGCAGTCGCGCGGAAGCGTACCCTGAAGCTTTCTTT. Translated, it gives CASSRAEAYPEAFF.

This clone was detected many times. CDR3 sequence reads: CASSRGGTEAFF. CDR3 bases: TGTGCCAGCAGCCGGGGAGGAACTGAAGCTTTCTTT. The V gene is TRBV9, the J gene TRBJ1-1; D unresolved. The V and J ends lost 4 bases and 5 bases respectively, with 9 bases between them. The CDR3 spans 12 residues. The germline V gene encodes CDR1 SGDLS and CDR2 YYNGEE.

In DNA, the CDR3 is TGTGCCAGCAGTTTCCGCGTACGGCAGCCCCAGCATTTT. It codes for CASSFRVRQPQHF. This chain connects TRBV27 to TRBJ1-5; D call uncertain. This CDR3 is 13 amino acids long. Trimming stripped 3 bases from V and 7 bases from J, with 10 bases between. Germline loops: CDR1 MNHEY, CDR2 SMNVEV (reference sequence).

V gene TRBV5-1 combines with J gene TRBJ2-7; TRBD1 agrees at 10 bases. The V gene's germline CDR1 is SGHRS and CDR2 YFSETQ. The CDR3 has 15 amino acids. V shed 4 bases, J shed 1 base, and the junction held 5 bases outside the gene matches. This CDR3 is CASSTGQGGSYEQYF. The CDR3 DNA follows: TGCGCCAGCAGCACCGGACAGGGGGGATCCTACGAGCAGTACTTC.

The chain is built from TRBV19 and TRBJ2-3; 7 nucleotides align to TRBD1. This CDR3 comprises 13 residues. With 4 bases clipped from V and 3 bases from J, the junction kept 1 base outside the gene matches. Germline assignment: CDR1 LNHDA and CDR2 SQIVND (reference sequence). CDR3 loop: CASSNRGTDTQYF. DNA of the CDR3: TGTGCCAGTAGTAACAGGGGAACAGATACGCAGTATTTT.

V and J are TRBV5-1 and TRBJ1-2; D gene uncertain. CDR1 and CDR2 (germline): SGHRS, YFSETQ. The CDR3 contains 17 residues. The V gene lost 0 bases and the J gene lost 6 bases, with 21 bases spanning the gap. CDR3 coding DNA: TGCGCCAGCAGCTTGGCCGGTTTCACCACTTCTATTGATGGCTACACCTTC. This gives the protein CASSLAGFTTSIDGYTF.

A single count supports this clone. The chain recombines TRBV30 with TRBJ2-3; D possibly corresponds to TRBD1 (5 bases). V dropped 2 bases and J dropped 4 bases, with 7 bases sitting between them. The CDR3 is 12 amino acids. The germline gives CDR1 GTSNPN, CDR2 SVGIG (reference sequence). CDR3 amino acids: CAWSKGADTQYF. The CDR3 DNA is TGTGCCTGGAGTAAAGGGGCAGATACGCAGTATTTT.

The V and J genes are TRBV30 and TRBJ2-5; 9 bases are a match to TRBD2. The J segment lost 5 bases and the V segment lost 2 bases, leaving 9 bases of the junction unmatched. CDR3 length equals 15 residues. CDR1 and CDR2 (germline): GTSNPN, SVGIG (reference sequence). The CDR3 DNA is TGTGCCTGGAGTCCCCGCGGGCTAGCGGGGGAGACCCAGTACTTC. Protein: CAWSPRGLAGETQYF.